One sample yielded the 23 T cell receptor beta chains listed below, sequenced in a study of blood T cells in healthy people across ages. Using a J-beta primer mix together with a sample-barcoded 5' primer, a second PCR was run for roughly 7 to 12 cycles. Via MiXCR, TCRdb re-called the 5' RACE reads, giving one row per CDR3 protein. The sample includes under 2,000,000 distinct CDR3 sequences, around 50% of them seen just once. What was sequenced was blood. The receptors stem from a woman in her 40s in good health.

The V and J genes are TRBV7-9 and TRBJ2-1; TRBD1 is a possible D gene (5 bases). CDR3 length: 10 residues. Germline V gene lookup returns CDR1 SEHNR and CDR2 FQNEAQ (reference sequence). Trimming removed 5 bases at V and 13 bases at J, with 9 bases between. The DNA for the CDR3 is TGTGCCAGCAGCCTGGACATTCAGTTCTTC. Protein: CASSLDIQFF.

This clonotype was seen a handful of times. The gene calls are TRBV7-2 and TRBJ2-5; D remains unclear. V was clipped by 1 base and J by 4 bases, with 13 bases between them. CDR3 size: 15 residues. The germline gives CDR1 SGHTA, CDR2 FQGNSA. Written as DNA, the CDR3 is TGTGCCAGCAGCTTAGACTGGGTTAGCCCAGAGACCCAGTACTTC. Translation gives CASSLDWVSPETQYF.

For this clonotype: The junction shows a germline mismatch at one end, possibly a read error. The chain has TRBV29-1 and TRBJ2-1; D is ambiguous. This CDR3 region has 10 residues. Looked up from germline, CDR1 is SQVTM and CDR2 is ANQGSEA. The CDR3 DNA reads as TGCAACGTTGTCCGGAATGAGCAGTTCTTC. Its protein product is CNVVRNEQFF.

J is TRBJ1-2 and V is TRBV7-2; tentatively, D is TRBD1 (5 bases). CDR1 and CDR2 from the germline V gene are SGHTA and FQGNSA. V lost 4 bases and J 6 bases, leaving 21 bases between the germline ends. CDR3 size: 16 residues. The CDR3 nucleotides are TGTGCCAGCAGCTCCGGAGGGACCGGGTGGGGTAATGGCTACACCTTC. It encodes CASSSGGTGWGNGYTF.

The J gene is TRBJ2-7, the V gene TRBV20-1; weak D call: TRBD2 (7 bases). TRBJ2-5 matches the DNA end more closely, so the J call is doubtful. The CDR3 loop spans 13 amino acids. Germline V gene lookup returns CDR1 DFQATT and CDR2 SNEGSKA (reference sequence). CDR3 in DNA: TGCAGTGCTGCGGAGGGGGGGGGAGAGACCCAGTACTTC. Amino acid sequence: CSAAEGGGETQYF.

The V gene is TRBV5-1, the J gene TRBJ2-1, with 11 bases that match TRBD2. There are 15 residues in the CDR3. Germline lookup yields CDR1 SGHRS and CDR2 YFSETQ. The ends lost 5 bases at V and 5 bases at J; junction bases unmatched: 6. The CDR3 DNA reads as TGCGCCAGCAGGGTGTCTAGCGGGGGGAACAATGAGCAGTTCTTC. The encoded protein is CASRVSSGGNNEQFF.

The chain is built from TRBV27 and TRBJ1-1; 7 bases agree with TRBD1. This CDR3 contains 15 residues. The ends lost 7 bases at V and 4 bases at J; junction bases unmatched: 12. Germline CDR1 and CDR2: MNHEY and SMNVEV (reference sequence). The CDR3 region has the DNA TGTGCCAGCATCCTCCGGAAGGGGGCTGCCACTGAAGCTTTCTTT. Amino acid sequence: CASILRKGAATEAFF.

In this sample, this clonotype turned up a few times. The chain employs TRBV4-3 and TRBJ2-5, with 8 bases aligning to TRBD2. The CDR3 runs 15 residues. Per germline, CDR1 LGHNA and CDR2 YSLEER. V lost 0 bases, J lost 3 bases, and 3 bases stayed unmatched. CDR3 amino acids: CASSQDEAGEETQYF. CDR3 DNA sequence: TGCGCCAGCAGCCAAGACGAAGCGGGGGAAGAGACCCAGTACTTC.

Points on this clonotype: A read error may explain this, as a much larger clone is one base away. The J gene is TRBJ2-1, the V gene TRBV6-1; weak D call: TRBD2 (6 bases). The V gene lost 6 bases and the J gene lost 7 bases, with 13 bases spanning the gap. This CDR3 spans 13 amino acids. Germline loops: CDR1 MNHNS, CDR2 SASEGT. The CDR3 nucleotides read TGTGCCAGCAGGACACTAGCAGGGAATGAGCAGTTCTTC. It specifies CASRTLAGNEQFF.

This rearrangement joins TRBV7-2 to TRBJ2-7; 9 bases match TRBD2. Germline V gene lookup returns CDR1 SGHTA and CDR2 FQGNSA. V gave up 1 base and J gave up 1 base; unmatched junction bases: 11. There are 18 residues in the CDR3. CDR3: CASSLVGSGGAGSYEQYF. The CDR3 nucleotides are TGTGCCAGCAGCTTAGTCGGTAGCGGGGGCGCAGGGTCCTACGAGCAGTACTTC.

The chain uses TRBV9 and TRBJ2-4; D might be TRBD1 or TRBD2, each matching 5 bases. This CDR3 contains 16 residues. Trimming pared 0 bases from V and 1 base from J, leaving 11 bases between. Germline V gene lookup returns CDR1 SGDLS and CDR2 YYNGEE. DNA of the CDR3: TGTGCCAGCAGCGTAGAAGCGAGGGGTGCCAAAAACATTCAGTACTTC. Amino acid sequence: CASSVEARGAKNIQYF.

The V call is TRBV6-1, the J call TRBJ2-7; D gene uncertain. This CDR3 has 13 amino acids. Per the germline V gene, CDR1 is MNHNS and CDR2 is SASEGT. V was shortened by 2 bases and J by 2 bases, with 7 bases between the two germline ends. The CDR3 sequence: CASSEIPTYEQYF. For the CDR3, the DNA is TGTGCCAGCAGTGAAATACCGACCTACGAGCAGTACTTC.

The table lists this clonotype with many counts. The rearrangement uses TRBV24-1 and TRBJ1-2, with D tentatively TRBD1 (5 bases). Trimming removed 5 bases at V and 6 bases at J, with 15 bases between. The CDR3 spans 14 residues. In germline, CDR1 is KGHDR, CDR2 SFDVKD. CDR3 nucleotide sequence: TGTGCCACCAGTGGAATTTTCAGGGAAGATGGCTACACCTTC. Translated: CATSGIFREDGYTF.

This rearrangement joins TRBV5-1 to TRBJ1-4; 8 nucleotides agree with TRBD1. This CDR3 is 14 amino acids long. Germline V gene lookup returns CDR1 SGHRS and CDR2 YFSETQ. V gave up 4 bases and J gave up 5 bases; unmatched junction bases: 4. CDR3 loop: CASSGTGQNEKLFF. CDR3 in DNA: TGCGCCAGCAGCGGGACAGGCCAGAATGAAAAACTGTTTTTT.

The V call is TRBV29-1, the J call TRBJ1-2; D remains unclear. There are 15 residues in the CDR3. CDR1 SQVTM and CDR2 ANQGSEA come from the germline V gene. V was trimmed by 0 bases and J by 3 bases, leaving 14 bases between them. The DNA of the CDR3 is TGCAGCGTTGAAGAATATCCAGGAAGTTACTATGGCTACACCTTC. Translated, it gives CSVEEYPGSYYGYTF.

This chain links TRBV4-3 with TRBJ1-2; D might be TRBD1 (5 bases). Germline assignment: CDR1 LGHNA and CDR2 YSLEER. The CDR3 covers 16 residues. V lost 0 bases and J 4 bases, leaving 15 bases between the germline ends. CDR3 in DNA: TGCGCCAGCAGCCAAGATAATCGGGGCCCGGCCTATGGCTACACCTTC. This sequence encodes CASSQDNRGPAYGYTF.

The table lists this clonotype with a few counts. This chain links TRBV4-2 with TRBJ1-2; 8 bases are a match to TRBD1. CDR1 LGHNA and CDR2 YNFKEQ come from the germline V gene. The CDR3 length is 16 residues. J gave up 3 bases and V 0 bases, and 6 bases lay outside the gene matches. CDR3 in DNA: TGTGCCAGCAGCCAAGACGGGACAGGAGATTACTATGGCTACACCTTC. Its protein is CASSQDGTGDYYGYTF.

This clonotype has a handful of counts. The V and J genes are TRBV6-1 and TRBJ2-1; no reliable D call. Between the trimmed V and J ends, which lost 4 bases and 8 bases, there was a span of 18 bases. Germline assignment: CDR1 MNHNS and CDR2 SASEGT. The CDR3 has 15 residues. CDR3 sequence (DNA): TGTGCCAGCAGTGCCGACCCCCAAGGATTGGATGAGCAGTTCTTC. Its translation is CASSADPQGLDEQFF.

The chain carries TRBV20-1 and TRBJ2-7; D gene ambiguous. V lost 2 bases, J lost 2 bases, and 13 bases lay in between. CDR3 size: 14 residues. Germline CDR1 is DFQATT and CDR2 is SNEGSKA (reference sequence). This CDR3 is CSARPDPSTYEQYF. CDR3 sequence (DNA): TGCAGTGCTAGACCTGACCCATCTACCTACGAGCAGTACTTC.

The sample holds a few counts of this clonotype. The chain employs TRBV27 and TRBJ2-3; D could derive from TRBD1 or TRBD2 (5 bases each). Trimming left V 5 bases short and J 10 bases short, with 16 bases between. Germline V CDR1 and CDR2: MNHEY, SMNVEV (reference sequence). The CDR3 runs to 13 residues. CDR3 DNA sequence: TGTGCCAGCAGTGACGGGACCCCAGAGGCGCAGTATTTT. Translation gives CASSDGTPEAQYF.

The CDR3 sequence: CASSVGPGAITEAFF. CDR3 nucleotides: TGTGCCAGCAGCGTAGGGCCGGGGGCTATCACTGAAGCTTTCTTT. The rearrangement joins TRBV9 to TRBJ1-1; weak D call: TRBD1 (6 bases). Germline CDR1 is SGDLS and CDR2 is YYNGEE. V gave up 0 bases and J gave up 4 bases, with 13 bases separating them. This CDR3 has 15 residues.

This clonotype was recorded a few times. The chain has TRBV12-3 or TRBV12-4 and TRBJ1-1, with 8 bases that match TRBD1. The CDR3 is made up of 14 amino acids. The ends lost 5 bases at V and 5 bases at J; junction bases unmatched: 7. This chain's CDR3 is CASSRQGMGTEAFF. The DNA for the CDR3 is TGTGCCAGCAGTCGACAGGGGATGGGTACTGAAGCTTTCTTT.

This clonotype has a handful of counts. The rearrangement links TRBV6-5 to TRBJ1-2; D uncertain. The V end lost 2 bases, the J end lost 7 bases, and 8 bases lay between the germline ends. CDR1 is MNHEY, CDR2 SVGAGI, per germline. The CDR3 length is 12 residues. CDR3 in DNA: TGTGCCAGCAGTTACGATCTAGGTGGCTACACCTTC. Translated: CASSYDLGGYTF.